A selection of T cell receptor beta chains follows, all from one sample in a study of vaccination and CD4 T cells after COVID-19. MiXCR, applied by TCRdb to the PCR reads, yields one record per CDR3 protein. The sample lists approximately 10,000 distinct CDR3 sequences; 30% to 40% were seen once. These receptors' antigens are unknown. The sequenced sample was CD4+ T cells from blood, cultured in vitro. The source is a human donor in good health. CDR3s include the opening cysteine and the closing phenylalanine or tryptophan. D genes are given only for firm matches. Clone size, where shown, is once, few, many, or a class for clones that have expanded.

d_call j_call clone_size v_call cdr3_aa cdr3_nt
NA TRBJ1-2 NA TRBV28 CASSLLSRENYGYTF TGTGCCAGCAGTTTATTATCCAGGGAAAACTATGGCTACACCTTC
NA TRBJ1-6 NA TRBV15 CATSRAGTNSPLHF TGTGCCACCAGCAGAGCCGGGACTAATTCACCCCTCCACTTT
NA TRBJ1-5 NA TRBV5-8 CASSHSYQGSQPQHF TGTGCCAGCAGCCACAGTTACCAGGGCAGTCAGCCCCAGCATTTT
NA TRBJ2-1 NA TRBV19 CASSLGGPAAQFF TGTGCCAGTAGTTTGGGCGGGCCCGCGGCGCAGTTCTTC
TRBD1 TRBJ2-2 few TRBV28 CASSRQGVTGELFF TGTGCCAGCAGCCGACAGGGGGTTACCGGGGAGCTGTTTTTT
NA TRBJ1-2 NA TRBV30 CAWSNRVGGYTF TGTGCCTGGAGTAACAGGGTAGGAGGCTACACCTTC
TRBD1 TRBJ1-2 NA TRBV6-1 CASSLTGGAGYTF TGTGCCAGCAGTCTTACAGGGGGCGCTGGCTACACCTTC
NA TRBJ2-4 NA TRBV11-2 CASSSGPLAKNIQYF TGTGCCAGCAGCTCAGGACCTTTAGCCAAAAACATTCAGTACTTC
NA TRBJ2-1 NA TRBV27 CASSRGNEQFF TGTGCCAGCAGTAGGGGAAACGAGCAGTTCTTC
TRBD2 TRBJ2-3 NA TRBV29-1 CSVEGLSSGREDTQYF TGCAGCGTTGAAGGTCTGTCTAGCGGGAGGGAAGATACGCAGTATTTT